Listed below are T cell receptor beta chains from one sample, sequenced in a study of blood T cell repertoires in COVID-19. Measured with immunoSEQ multiplex PCR; TCRdb has only the in-frame clones, and not every one. The sample holds 450,000 to 500,000 clones, around nine tenths seen once. Sequencing input: PBMCs or T cells enriched from blood (not recorded which). These receptors were obtained from a woman in her sixties or seventies who had recovered from COVID-19. Each CDR3 is given with its conserved first and last residue. Fields, in order: V gene, J gene, clone size, D gene, CDR3 DNA, CDR3 protein. D genes are given only for firm matches. The size of a clone is reported for some rows only, either as once, few or many, or as a class for expanded clones.

V gene: TRBV5-1
J gene: TRBJ1-1
clone size: .
D gene: .
CDR3 DNA: TGCGCCAGCAGCCTTGAGTCGGGGAACACTGAAGCTTTCTTT
CDR3 protein: CASSLESGNTEAFF

V gene: TRBV2
J gene: TRBJ2-3
clone size: .
D gene: .
CDR3 DNA: TGTGCCAGCAGCGGGGACTCCACAGATACGCAGTATTTT
CDR3 protein: CASSGDSTDTQYF

V gene: TRBV7-2
J gene: TRBJ2-5
clone size: .
D gene: TRBD1
CDR3 DNA: TGTGCCAGCAGCGGACAGGGGCGGGAGACCCAGTACTTC
CDR3 protein: CASSGQGRETQYF

V gene: TRBV11-2
J gene: TRBJ2-1
clone size: .
D gene: .
CDR3 DNA: TGTGCCAGCAGCTTAGTGCGGGATGAGCAGTTCTTC
CDR3 protein: CASSLVRDEQFF

V gene: TRBV7-6
J gene: TRBJ2-4
clone size: .
D gene: TRBD1
CDR3 DNA: TGTGCCAGCAGCTTAGGAGCCGGGACAGGGGGGAACATTCAGTACTTC
CDR3 protein: CASSLGAGTGGNIQYF

V gene: TRBV7-2
J gene: TRBJ1-3
clone size: .
D gene: TRBD1
CDR3 DNA: TGTGCCAGCAGCTTAGCATGGACAGGGGGCTACACCATATATTTT
CDR3 protein: CASSLAWTGGYTIYF

V gene: TRBV15
J gene: TRBJ2-3
clone size: .
D gene: TRBD2
CDR3 DNA: TGTGCCACCAGCAAGGTAGCGGGGGGGCTGGATACGCAGTATTTT
CDR3 protein: CATSKVAGGLDTQYF

V gene: TRBV7-6
J gene: TRBJ2-3
clone size: .
D gene: .
CDR3 DNA: TGTGCCAGCAGCCCACAAACAGATACGCAGTATTTT
CDR3 protein: CASSPQTDTQYF

V gene: TRBV5-4
J gene: TRBJ2-7
clone size: .
D gene: TRBD1
CDR3 DNA: TGTGCCAGCAGCGGGGGTGGACAGGGCAGGTACGAGCAGTACTTC
CDR3 protein: CASSGGGQGRYEQYF

V gene: TRBV5-5
J gene: TRBJ1-3
clone size: .
D gene: .
CDR3 DNA: TGTGCCAGCAGTTTGACAGGAATGGGTGGCGACACCATATATTTT
CDR3 protein: CASSLTGMGGDTIYF

V gene: TRBV10-1
J gene: TRBJ2-3
clone size: .
D gene: .
CDR3 DNA: TGCGCCAGCAGCCTTCCGGGCACAGATACGCAGTATTTT
CDR3 protein: CASSLPGTDTQYF

V gene: TRBV12-5
J gene: TRBJ1-2
clone size: .
D gene: TRBD1
CDR3 DNA: TGTGCTAGTGGTTTGCCTAAAGGGGGCAGCTATGGCTACACCTTC
CDR3 protein: CASGLPKGGSYGYTF

V gene: TRBV29-1
J gene: TRBJ2-3
clone size: .
D gene: .
CDR3 DNA: TGCAGCGTCCATGGACAGCTTAACGCGGATACGCAGTATTTT
CDR3 protein: CSVHGQLNADTQYF

V gene: TRBV5-1
J gene: TRBJ2-7
clone size: .
D gene: .
CDR3 DNA: TGCGCCAGCAGCTTGGAAGGACAGTCCTACGAGCAGTACTTC
CDR3 protein: CASSLEGQSYEQYF

V gene: TRBV6-2/TRBV6-3
J gene: TRBJ1-2
clone size: .
D gene: TRBD1
CDR3 DNA: TGTGCCAGCAGTTACTCTGGGACAGGGGTCTACACCTTC
CDR3 protein: CASSYSGTGVYTF

V gene: TRBV6-1
J gene: TRBJ2-7
clone size: .
D gene: .
CDR3 DNA: TGTGCCAGCAGTGAAGGTCAGTCAACAGTCTACGAGCAGTACTTC
CDR3 protein: CASSEGQSTVYEQYF

V gene: TRBV5-8
J gene: TRBJ1-3
clone size: once
D gene: .
CDR3 DNA: TGTGCCAGCAGCTCAGGGGCCTTCTCTGGAAACACCATATATTTT
CDR3 protein: CASSSGAFSGNTIYF

V gene: TRBV5-1
J gene: TRBJ1-4
clone size: .
D gene: TRBD1
CDR3 DNA: TGCGCCAGCAGCACCGACAGGGGGCAAGACGAAAAACTGTTTTTT
CDR3 protein: CASSTDRGQDEKLFF

V gene: TRBV6-6
J gene: TRBJ1-6
clone size: .
D gene: TRBD1
CDR3 DNA: TGTGCCAGCAGTCAACACCTCCCAACGACAGGGGTCAGTTCCTATAATTCACCCCTCCACTTT
CDR3 protein: CASSQHLPTTGVSSYNSPLHF